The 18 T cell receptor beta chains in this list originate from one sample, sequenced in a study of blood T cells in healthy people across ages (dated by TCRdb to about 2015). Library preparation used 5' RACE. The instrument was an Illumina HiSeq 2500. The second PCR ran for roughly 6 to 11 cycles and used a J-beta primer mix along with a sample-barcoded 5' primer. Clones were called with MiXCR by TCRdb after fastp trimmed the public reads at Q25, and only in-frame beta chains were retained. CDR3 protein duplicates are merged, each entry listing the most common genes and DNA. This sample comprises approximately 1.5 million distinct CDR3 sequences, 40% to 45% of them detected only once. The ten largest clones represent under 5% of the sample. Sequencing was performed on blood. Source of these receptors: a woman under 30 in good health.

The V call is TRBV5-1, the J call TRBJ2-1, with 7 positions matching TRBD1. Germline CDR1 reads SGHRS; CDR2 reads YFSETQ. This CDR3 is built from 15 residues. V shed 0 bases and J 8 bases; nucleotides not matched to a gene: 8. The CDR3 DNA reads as TGCGCCAGCAGCTTGGAGGGGGCGAGTTCCGATGAGCAGTTCTTC. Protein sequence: CASSLEGASSDEQFF.

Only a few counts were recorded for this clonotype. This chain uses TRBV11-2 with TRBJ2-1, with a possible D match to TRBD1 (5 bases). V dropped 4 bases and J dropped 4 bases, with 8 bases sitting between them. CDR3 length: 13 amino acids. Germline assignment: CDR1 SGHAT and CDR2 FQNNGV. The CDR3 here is CASSSYRYNEQFF. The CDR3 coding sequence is TGTGCCAGCAGCTCTTACAGGTACAATGAGCAGTTCTTC.

CDR3 amino acids: CSAGTTQETQFF. CDR3 in DNA: TGCAGCGCCGGAACAACCCAAGAGACCCAGTTCTTC. The chain combines TRBV29-1 with TRBJ2-5; D remains ambiguous. The J call may be wrong; the DNA end is better matched by TRBJ2-1. CDR1 is SQVTM, CDR2 ANQGSEA, per germline. This CDR3 region has 12 residues.

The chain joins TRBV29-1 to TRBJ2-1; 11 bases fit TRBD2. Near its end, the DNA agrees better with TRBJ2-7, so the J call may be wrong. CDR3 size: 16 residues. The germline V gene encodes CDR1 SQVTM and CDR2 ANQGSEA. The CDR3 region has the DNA TGCAGCGTTGGGGGACTAGCGGCTACCTCCTACAATGAGCAGTACTTC. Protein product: CSVGGLAATSYNEQYF.

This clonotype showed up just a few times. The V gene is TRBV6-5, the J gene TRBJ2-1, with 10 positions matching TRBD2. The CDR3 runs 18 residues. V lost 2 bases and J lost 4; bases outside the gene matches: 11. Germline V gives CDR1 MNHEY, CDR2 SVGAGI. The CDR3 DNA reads TGTGCCAGCAGTTACCCTGTGATAGCGGGGGGACGATACAATGAGCAGTTCTTC. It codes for CASSYPVIAGGRYNEQFF.

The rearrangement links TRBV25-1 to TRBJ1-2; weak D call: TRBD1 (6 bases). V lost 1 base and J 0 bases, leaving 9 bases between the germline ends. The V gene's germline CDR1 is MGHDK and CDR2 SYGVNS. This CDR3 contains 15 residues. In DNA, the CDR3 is TGTGCCAGCAGTGAATCGGACAGCACTAACTATGGCTACACCTTC. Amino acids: CASSESDSTNYGYTF.

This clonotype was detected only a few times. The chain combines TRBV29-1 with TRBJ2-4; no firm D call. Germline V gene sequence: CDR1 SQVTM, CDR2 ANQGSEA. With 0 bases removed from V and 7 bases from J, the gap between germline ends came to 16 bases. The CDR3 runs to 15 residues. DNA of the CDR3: TGCAGCGTTGAAGAGGGTCGAACCACCGGGAACATTCAGTACTTC. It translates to CSVEEGRTTGNIQYF.

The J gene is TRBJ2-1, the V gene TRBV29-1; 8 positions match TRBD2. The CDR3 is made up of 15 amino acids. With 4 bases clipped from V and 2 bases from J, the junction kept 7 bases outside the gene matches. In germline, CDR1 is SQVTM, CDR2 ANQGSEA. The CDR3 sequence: CSVGLRLATYNEQFF. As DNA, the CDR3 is TGCAGCGTTGGTCTAAGACTAGCGACCTACAATGAGCAGTTCTTC.

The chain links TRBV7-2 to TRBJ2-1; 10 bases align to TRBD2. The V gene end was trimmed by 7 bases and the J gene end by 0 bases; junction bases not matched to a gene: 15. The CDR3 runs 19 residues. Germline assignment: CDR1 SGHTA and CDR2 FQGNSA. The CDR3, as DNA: TGTGCCAGCATAAATACCGGGACTAGCGACGGGAGCTCCTACAATGAGCAGTTCTTC. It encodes CASINTGTSDGSSYNEQFF.

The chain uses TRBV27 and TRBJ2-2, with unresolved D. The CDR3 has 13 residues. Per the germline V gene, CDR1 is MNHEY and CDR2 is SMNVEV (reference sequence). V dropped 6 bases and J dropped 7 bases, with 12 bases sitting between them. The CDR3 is CASSHLSIGELFF. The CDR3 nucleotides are TGTGCCAGCAGCCACCTGAGTATCGGGGAGCTGTTTTTT.

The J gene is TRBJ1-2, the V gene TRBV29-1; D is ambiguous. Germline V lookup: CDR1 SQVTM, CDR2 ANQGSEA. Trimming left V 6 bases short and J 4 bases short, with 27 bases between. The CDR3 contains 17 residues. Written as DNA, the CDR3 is TGCAGCGTCGATTCTAATTTAGGACTCCCATCGAGCTATGGCTACACCTTC. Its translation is CSVDSNLGLPSSYGYTF.

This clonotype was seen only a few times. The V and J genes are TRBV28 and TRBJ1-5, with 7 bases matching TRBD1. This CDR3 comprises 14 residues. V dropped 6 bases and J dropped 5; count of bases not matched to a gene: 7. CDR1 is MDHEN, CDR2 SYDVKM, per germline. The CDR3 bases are TGTGCCAGCAGCCTGACAGGGAACCATCAGCCCCAGCATTTT. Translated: CASSLTGNHQPQHF.

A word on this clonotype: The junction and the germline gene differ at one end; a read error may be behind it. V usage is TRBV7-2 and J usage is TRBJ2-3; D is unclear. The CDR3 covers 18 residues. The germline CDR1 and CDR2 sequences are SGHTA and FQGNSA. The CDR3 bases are TGTGACAGCAGCTTAGTATCCGGTTGGACCCCGAACACAGATACGCGGTATTTT. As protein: CDSSLVSGWTPNTDTRYF.

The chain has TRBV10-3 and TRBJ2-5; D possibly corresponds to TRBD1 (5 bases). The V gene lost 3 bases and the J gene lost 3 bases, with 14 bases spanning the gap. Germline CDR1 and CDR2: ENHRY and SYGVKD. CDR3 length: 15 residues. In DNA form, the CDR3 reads TGTGCCATCAGTGAAAGGGCAGGGATAGAAGAGACCCAGTACTTC. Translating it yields CAISERAGIEETQYF.

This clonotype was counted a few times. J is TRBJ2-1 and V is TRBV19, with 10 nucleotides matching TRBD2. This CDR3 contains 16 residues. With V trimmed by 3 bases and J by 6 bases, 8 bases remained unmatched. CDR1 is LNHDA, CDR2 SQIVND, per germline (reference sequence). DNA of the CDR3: TGTGCCAGTAGTATTACTCTAGCGGGAGTGGGCAATGAGCAGTTCTTC. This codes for CASSITLAGVGNEQFF. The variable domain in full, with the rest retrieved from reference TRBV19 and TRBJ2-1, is DGGITQSPKYLFRKEGQNVTLSCEQNLNHDAMYWYRQDPGQGLRLIYYSQIVNDFQKGDIAEGYSVSREKKESFPLTVTSAQKNPTAFYLCASSITLAGVGNEQFFGPGTRLTVL.

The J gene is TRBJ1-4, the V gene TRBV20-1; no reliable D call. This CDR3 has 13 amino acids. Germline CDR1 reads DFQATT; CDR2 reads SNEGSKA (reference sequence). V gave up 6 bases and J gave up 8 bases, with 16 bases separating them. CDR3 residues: CSASDRRAEKLFF. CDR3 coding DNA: TGCAGTGCCTCGGACCGCCGTGCGGAAAAACTGTTTTTT.

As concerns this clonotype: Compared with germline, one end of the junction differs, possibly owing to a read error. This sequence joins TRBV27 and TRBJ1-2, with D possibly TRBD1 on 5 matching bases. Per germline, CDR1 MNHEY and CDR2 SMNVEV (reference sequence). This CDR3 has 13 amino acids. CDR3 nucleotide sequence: TGTGCCAGCAGTGTATCGACAGACTATGGCTACACCTTC. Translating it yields CASSVSTDYGYTF.

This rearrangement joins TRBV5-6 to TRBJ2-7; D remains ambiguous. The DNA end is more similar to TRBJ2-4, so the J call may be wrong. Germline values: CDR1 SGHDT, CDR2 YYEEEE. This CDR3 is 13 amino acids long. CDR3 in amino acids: CASSAFMGNIQYF. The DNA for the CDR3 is TGTGCCAGCAGCGCCTTTATGGGAAACATTCAGTACTTC.